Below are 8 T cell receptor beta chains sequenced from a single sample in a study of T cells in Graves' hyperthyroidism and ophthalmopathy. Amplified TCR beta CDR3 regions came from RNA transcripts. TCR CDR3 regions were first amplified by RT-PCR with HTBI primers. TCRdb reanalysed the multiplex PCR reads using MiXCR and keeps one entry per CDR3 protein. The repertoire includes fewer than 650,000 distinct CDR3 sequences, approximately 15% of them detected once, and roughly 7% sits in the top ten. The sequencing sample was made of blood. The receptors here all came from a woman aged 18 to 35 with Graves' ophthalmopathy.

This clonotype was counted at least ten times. DNA for the CDR3: TGTGCCAGCAGCTCGAGGTCTGGCACAGATACGCAGTATTTT. Its protein is CASSSRSGTDTQYF. V usage is TRBV9 and J usage is TRBJ2-3; D not resolved. The length of the CDR3 is 14 residues. Per germline, CDR1 SGDLS and CDR2 YYNGEE. V lost 4 bases and J 1 base, leaving 10 bases between the germline ends.

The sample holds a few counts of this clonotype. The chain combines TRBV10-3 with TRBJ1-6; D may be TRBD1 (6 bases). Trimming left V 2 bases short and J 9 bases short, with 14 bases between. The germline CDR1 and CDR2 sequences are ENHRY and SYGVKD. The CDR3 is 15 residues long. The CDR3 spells CAISEGGARGSPLHF. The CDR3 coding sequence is TGTGCCATCAGTGAGGGGGGGGCCCGGGGTTCACCCCTCCACTTT.

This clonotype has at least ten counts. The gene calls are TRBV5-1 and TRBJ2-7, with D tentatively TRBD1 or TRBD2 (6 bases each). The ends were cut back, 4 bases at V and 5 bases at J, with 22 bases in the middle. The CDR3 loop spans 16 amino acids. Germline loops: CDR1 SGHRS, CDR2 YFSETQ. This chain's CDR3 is CASSTSPGAAGNEQYF. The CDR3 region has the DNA TGCGCCAGCAGCACATCCCCGGGGGCAGCAGGGAACGAGCAGTACTTC.

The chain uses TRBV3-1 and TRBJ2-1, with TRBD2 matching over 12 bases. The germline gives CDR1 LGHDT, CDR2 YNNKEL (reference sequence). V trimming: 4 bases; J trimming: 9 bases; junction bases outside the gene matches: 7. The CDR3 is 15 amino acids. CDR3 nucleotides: TGTGCCAGCAGCCCACTAGCGGGAGGTTCTAGTGAGCAGTTCTTC. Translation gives CASSPLAGGSSEQFF.

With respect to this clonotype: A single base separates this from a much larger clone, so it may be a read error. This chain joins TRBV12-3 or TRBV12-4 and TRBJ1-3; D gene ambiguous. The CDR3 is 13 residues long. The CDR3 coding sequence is TGTGCCAGCAGTTTCAGCTCTGGAAACGCCATATATTTT. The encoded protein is CASSFSSGNAIYF.

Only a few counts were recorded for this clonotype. This CDR3 reads CASRRGEDYGYTF. The CDR3 nucleotides read TGCGCCAGCAGGCGGGGGGAAGATTATGGCTACACCTTC. This sequence joins TRBV5-1 and TRBJ1-2, with D possibly matching TRBD1 (5 bases). This CDR3 has 13 residues. Between the trimmed V and J ends, which lost 5 bases and 5 bases, there was a span of 13 bases. Germline V CDR1 and CDR2: SGHRS, YFSETQ.

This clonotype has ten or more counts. In DNA, the CDR3 is TGTGCCAGCGGAACCCTATATGGCTACACCTTC. This gives the protein CASGTLYGYTF. This sequence joins TRBV11-2 and TRBJ1-2, with D unresolved. The CDR3 is made up of 11 amino acids. Germline CDR1 SGHAT, CDR2 FQNNGV. Trimming cost V 8 bases and J 5 bases, with 9 bases left between them.

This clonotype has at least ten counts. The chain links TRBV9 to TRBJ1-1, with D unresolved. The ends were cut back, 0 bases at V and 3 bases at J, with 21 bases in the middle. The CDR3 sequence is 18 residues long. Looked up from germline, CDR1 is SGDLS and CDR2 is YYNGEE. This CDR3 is CASSVAPPISGLDTEAFF. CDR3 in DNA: TGTGCCAGCAGCGTAGCTCCCCCCATCAGCGGTCTGGACACTGAAGCTTTCTTT.